The 29 T cell receptor beta chains below were found in one sample sequenced in a study of a mutant IDH1 vaccine in newly diagnosed glioma. Assay: immunoSEQ multiplex PCR; the TCRdb copy retains only in-frame clones and omits some. The sample contains 30,000 to 40,000 clones, about four fifths of which appear only once. The sample's time point: week 5, during vaccination. Doses of 300 ug of mutant IDH1 20-mer peptide were given with topical imiquimod. Their specific antigens are unknown. The specimen comprised PBMCs, sampled from a glioma patient whose treatment included an IDH1 peptide vaccine. The source is a man aged 25-45 years with glioma.

This clone was detected a few times. The chain employs TRBV5-5 and TRBJ1-1; no reliable D call. Germline-derived CDR1 and CDR2 are SGHKS and YYEKEE (reference sequence). The CDR3 covers 13 residues. Trimming removed 5 bases at V and 1 base at J, with 9 bases between. CDR3 bases: TGTGCCAGCAGTAGGACTCCGAACACTGAAGCTTTCTTT. Translation gives CASSRTPNTEAFF. Based on the CDR3 plus reference TRBV5-5 and TRBJ1-1, the full variable domain is DAGVTQSPTHLIKTRGQQVTLRCSPISGHKSVSWYQQVLGQGPQFIFQYYEKEERGRGNFPDRFSARQFPNYSSELNVNALLLGDSALYLCASSRTPNTEAFFGQGTRLTVV.

The chain carries TRBV7-9 and TRBJ2-1; no reliable D call. The CDR3 runs 18 residues. Trimming cost V 2 bases and J 10 bases, with 27 bases left between them. Looked up from germline, CDR1 is SEHNR and CDR2 is FQNEAQ (reference sequence). The CDR3 loop is CASSLSYRRNIVVQEQFF. As DNA, the CDR3 is TGTGCCAGCAGCTTAAGTTATAGGCGCAACATCGTAGTTCAGGAGCAGTTCTTC.

The V call is TRBV13, the J call TRBJ1-2; 8 bases fit TRBD1. The CDR3 has 15 amino acids. Trimming removed 5 bases from V and 1 base from J; junction bases left unmatched: 6. Germline V gives CDR1 PRHDT, CDR2 FYEKMQ (reference sequence). The CDR3 region has the DNA TGTGCCAGCAGCGTCCAGGGGGCGCGTAACTATGGCTACACCTTC. Protein: CASSVQGARNYGYTF.

The V call is TRBV30, the J call TRBJ2-7, with D perhaps TRBD1 (6 bases). Germline V gene lookup returns CDR1 GTSNPN and CDR2 SVGIG (reference sequence). The CDR3 contains 14 residues. The V gene lost 3 bases and the J gene lost 0 bases, with 12 bases spanning the gap. The CDR3: CAWRVAGASYEQYF. The CDR3 nucleotides are TGTGCCTGGAGGGTGGCAGGGGCCTCCTACGAGCAGTACTTC.

This sequence joins TRBV19 and TRBJ2-3; D not resolved. The CDR3 is 15 residues long. The V gene's germline CDR1 is LNHDA and CDR2 SQIVND (reference sequence). Trimming removed 1 base from V and 1 base from J, with 9 bases in between. CDR3 region: CASSIGSDGTDTQYF. DNA for the CDR3: TGTGCCAGTAGTATAGGCAGCGACGGCACAGATACGCAGTATTTT.

The DNA for the CDR3 is TGTGCCGTCTCGGGACTGGGTTCGGAAGAGACCCAGTACTTC. Encoded protein: CAVSGLGSEETQYF. J is TRBJ2-5 and V is TRBV10-3; maybe TRBD2 (6 bases). The germline V and J ends were trimmed by 11 bases and 3 bases, with 19 bases remaining between them. CDR3 size: 14 residues. Germline CDR1 reads ENHRY; CDR2 reads SYGVKD.

J is TRBJ2-3 and V is TRBV25-1, with D perhaps being TRBD1 or TRBD2 (5 bases each). The CDR3 loop spans 15 amino acids. The V end lost 1 base, the J end lost 0 bases, and 8 bases lay between the germline ends. Germline CDR1 reads MGHDK; CDR2 reads SYGVNS. The CDR3 sequence is CASSEWGRSTDTQYF. The CDR3 region has the DNA TGTGCCAGCAGTGAATGGGGGAGAAGCACAGATACGCAGTATTTT. The whole variable domain, filled in from reference TRBV25-1 and TRBJ2-3, reads EADIYQTPRYLVIGTGKKITLECSQTMGHDKMYWYQQDPGMELHLIHYSYGVNSTEKGDLSSESTVSRIRTEHFPLTLESARPSHTSQYLCASSEWGRSTDTQYFGPGTRLTVL.

The V call is TRBV5-1, the J call TRBJ2-1; 12 bases fit TRBD2. In germline, CDR1 is SGHRS, CDR2 YFSETQ. Losses at the gene ends were 3 bases for V and 6 bases for J; bases not matched to a gene: 4. The CDR3 totals 15 residues. Here the CDR3 reads CASSWRTSGINEQFF. The CDR3 DNA is TGCGCCAGCAGCTGGCGGACTAGCGGGATCAATGAGCAGTTCTTC.

The chain has TRBV19 and TRBJ1-1; D is uncertain. Germline lookup yields CDR1 LNHDA and CDR2 SQIVND (reference sequence). V was clipped by 7 bases and J by 1 base, with 16 bases between them. The CDR3 runs to 15 residues. CDR3 DNA: TGTGCCAGTAAGCGTTTGCCTACAGAGAACACTGAAGCTTTCTTT. Protein: CASKRLPTENTEAFF.

V is TRBV7-9 and J is TRBJ1-1; D remains ambiguous. The CDR3 has 13 residues. The V gene's germline CDR1 is SEHNR and CDR2 FQNEAQ (reference sequence). V was shortened by 1 base and J by 6 bases, with 9 bases between the two germline ends. The CDR3 DNA is TGTGCCAGCAGCTTAGATGGTCAGGCTGAAGCTTTCTTT. Amino acid sequence: CASSLDGQAEAFF.

The V call is TRBV6-1, the J call TRBJ1-6, with 7 positions matching TRBD1. This CDR3 comprises 13 residues. V trimming: 4 bases; J trimming: 8 bases; junction bases outside the gene matches: 2. Germline-derived CDR1 and CDR2 are MNHNS and SASEGT. The CDR3 is CASSGDSYSPLHF. The CDR3 region has the DNA TGTGCCAGCAGTGGGGACAGTTATTCACCCCTCCACTTT.

Only a few counts were recorded for this clone. The V call is TRBV7-2, the J call TRBJ1-1; TRBD1 is a possible D gene (6 bases). CDR1 and CDR2 (germline): SGHTA, FQGNSA. The germline V and J ends were trimmed by 5 bases and 1 base, with 8 bases remaining between them. The CDR3 sequence is 13 residues long. The CDR3, as DNA: TGTGCCAGCAGCGGACAGCCGAACACTGAAGCTTTCTTT. Translated, it gives CASSGQPNTEAFF.

The chain employs TRBV30 and TRBJ2-2; D is unclear. V lost 2 bases to trimming and J lost 5 bases, with 12 bases between them. The CDR3 spans 14 residues. The germline CDR1 and CDR2 sequences are GTSNPN and SVGIG (reference sequence). The CDR3 region is CAWSPPSWTGELFF. For the CDR3, the DNA is TGTGCCTGGAGTCCTCCGTCGTGGACCGGGGAGCTGTTTTTT.

The genes are TRBV9 and TRBJ2-1, with D possibly TRBD2 on 5 matching bases. Trimming removed 0 bases at V and 3 bases at J, with 10 bases between. The germline CDR1 and CDR2 sequences are SGDLS and YYNGEE. The CDR3 is 15 residues long. CDR3 nucleotides: TGTGCCAGCAGCGTAGGGGGAGATAACTACAATGAGCAGTTCTTC. Translation gives CASSVGGDNYNEQFF.

The gene calls are TRBV19 and TRBJ2-3, with unresolved D. Germline CDR1 reads LNHDA; CDR2 reads SQIVND (reference sequence). V was pared by 6 bases and J by 6 bases, with 13 bases between. This CDR3 is 13 amino acids long. In nucleotides, the CDR3 is TGTGCCAGTAGCACCCCCCCCCGTGATACGCAGTATTTT. It yields the protein CASSTPPRDTQYF.

For the CDR3, the DNA is TGCAGCGTTGAAGTGGGGGAAGACAGGAAACCCATATCATGTCAGCCCCAGCATTTT. Its protein is CSVEVGEDRKPISCQPQHF. The chain carries TRBV29-1 and TRBJ1-5, with D maybe TRBD1 (6 bases). This CDR3 has 19 amino acids. V was cut by 1 base and J by 6 bases, with 28 bases left in between. Germline assignment: CDR1 SQVTM and CDR2 ANQGSEA.

The chain is built from TRBV7-2 and TRBJ1-4; D might be TRBD1 (5 bases). Germline CDR1 is SGHTA and CDR2 is FQGNSA. This CDR3 is 14 amino acids long. Trimming cost V 1 base and J 6 bases, with 9 bases left between them. CDR3 bases: TGTGCCAGCAGCTTAGAGGGCAGGGATGAAAAACTGTTTTTT. Translation gives CASSLEGRDEKLFF.

The table lists this clone with a few counts. This chain connects TRBV5-4 to TRBJ1-1; D unresolved. The CDR3 is 13 residues long. V was cut by 0 bases and J by 2 bases, with 5 bases left in between. CDR1 and CDR2 (germline): SGHNT, YYREEE (reference sequence). CDR3 DNA: TGTGCCAGCAGCTTGGGAGGTAACACTGAAGCTTTCTTT. Translated: CASSLGGNTEAFF.

The DNA of the CDR3 is TGTGCCAGTAGCTCGGGGTACGACGGGGGGACGTGGAATGAGCAGTTCTTC. Translating gives CASSSGYDGGTWNEQFF. The chain couples TRBV19 to TRBJ2-1; 7 bases line up with TRBD2. Germline assignment: CDR1 LNHDA and CDR2 SQIVND (reference sequence). V was clipped by 6 bases and J by 7 bases; unmatched bases: 18. This CDR3 spans 17 amino acids.

The genes are TRBV6-1 and TRBJ2-7, with TRBD2 matching 11 bases. Unmatched junction bases numbered 10, after V lost 7 bases and J lost 5 bases. The CDR3 consists of 15 residues. CDR1 and CDR2 (germline): MNHNS, SASEGT. CDR3: CASKRIAGGTHEQYF. DNA of the CDR3: TGTGCCAGCAAGCGAATAGCGGGAGGGACCCACGAGCAGTACTTC.

V gene TRBV7-8 combines with J gene TRBJ1-5, with a weak D call TRBD1 (6 bases). V was shortened by 3 bases and J by 2 bases, with 14 bases between the two germline ends. The length of the CDR3 is 16 residues. Germline V CDR1 and CDR2: SGHVS, FQNEAQ. The CDR3 coding sequence is TGTGCCAGCAGCTTTACAGGGCGGGGAGGCAATCAGCCCCAGCATTTT. Residues: CASSFTGRGGNQPQHF. The full variable domain, rest sourced from reference TRBV7-8 and TRBJ1-5, is GAGVSQSPRYKVAKRGQDVALRCDPISGHVSLFWYQQALGQGPEFLTYFQNEAQLDKSGLPSDRFFAERPEGSVSTLKIQRTQQEDSAVYLCASSFTGRGGNQPQHFGDGTRLSIL.

The rearrangement joins TRBV29-1 to TRBJ2-3; 9 bases agree with TRBD2. The CDR3 spans 15 residues. The junction had 8 bases not matched to a gene; V was cut back by 6 bases and J by 1 base. From germline, CDR1 is SQVTM and CDR2 ANQGSEA. CDR3 amino acids: CSVPRGGLGTDTQYF. The DNA for the CDR3 is TGCAGCGTCCCGCGGGGGGGCTTGGGCACAGATACGCAGTATTTT.

The chain carries TRBV5-8 and TRBJ2-7; the match to TRBD1 covers 8 bases. CDR1 and CDR2 (germline): SGHTS, YDEGEE. The CDR3 contains 14 residues. V dropped 3 bases and J dropped 4; count of bases not matched to a gene: 6. The CDR3 spells CASSWEQGDYEQYF. The DNA of the CDR3 is TGTGCCAGCAGCTGGGAACAGGGGGATTACGAGCAGTACTTC.

The chain links TRBV11-3 to TRBJ2-7; no clear D gene. The CDR3 is 15 amino acids. CDR1 and CDR2 from the germline V gene are SGHNT and YENEEA. V lost 5 bases to trimming and J lost 2 bases, with 16 bases between them. CDR3 sequence reads: CASSPHGNLAYEQYF. For the CDR3, the DNA is TGTGCCAGCAGCCCACACGGAAATCTTGCCTACGAGCAGTACTTC.

The J gene is TRBJ2-3, the V gene TRBV4-3; D perhaps matches TRBD1 (5 bases). Germline CDR1 reads LGHNA; CDR2 reads YSLEER. Trimming removed 1 base at V and 3 bases at J, with 14 bases between. The CDR3 consists of 16 residues. CDR3 loop: CASSQVGPKGTDTQYF. The CDR3 coding sequence is TGCGCCAGCAGCCAAGTCGGGCCTAAGGGGACAGATACGCAGTATTTT.

In this sample, this clone turned up a few times. This chain uses TRBV30 with TRBJ1-5; D not resolved. V was trimmed by 0 bases and J by 0 bases, leaving 12 bases between them. Germline V gene sequence: CDR1 GTSNPN, CDR2 SVGIG (reference sequence). The CDR3 extends over 16 amino acids. This CDR3 is CAWSVRQGTSNQPQHF. As DNA, the CDR3 is TGTGCCTGGAGTGTACGGCAAGGCACTAGCAATCAGCCCCAGCATTTT. Looking up the rest from reference TRBV30 and TRBJ1-5 gives the full variable domain: SQTIHQWPATLVQPVGSPLSLECTVEGTSNPNLYWYRQAAGRGLQLLFYSVGIGQISSEVPQNLSASRPQDRQFILSSKKLLLSDSGFYLCAWSVRQGTSNQPQHFGDGTRLSIL.

The genes are TRBV27 and TRBJ2-7, with TRBD1 identical over 10 bases. The junction had 2 bases not matched to a gene; V was cut back by 2 bases and J by 4 bases. The CDR3 length is 14 residues. Germline V gene sequence: CDR1 MNHEY, CDR2 SMNVEV (reference sequence). The CDR3 coding sequence is TGTGCCAGCAGTTTAAGACAGGGGGCTTACGAGCAGTACTTC. This codes for CASSLRQGAYEQYF.

V gene TRBV19 combines with J gene TRBJ2-3, with 7 bases identical to TRBD1. V shed 3 bases, J shed 4 bases, and the junction held 7 bases outside the gene matches. Per the germline V gene, CDR1 is LNHDA and CDR2 is SQIVND (reference sequence). This CDR3 is built from 15 residues. The CDR3 sequence is CASSMGHRGADTQYF. The CDR3 DNA reads as TGTGCCAGTAGTATGGGGCACAGGGGAGCAGATACGCAGTATTTT.

The CDR3 protein is CASRPRRRNQPQHF. The CDR3 DNA is TGTGCCAGCAGACCCCGCCGGAGAAATCAGCCCCAGCATTTT. The chain links TRBV28 to TRBJ1-5; no firm D call. The germline gives CDR1 MDHEN, CDR2 SYDVKM. The CDR3 has 14 residues. V lost 6 bases to trimming and J lost 4 bases, with 13 bases between them.